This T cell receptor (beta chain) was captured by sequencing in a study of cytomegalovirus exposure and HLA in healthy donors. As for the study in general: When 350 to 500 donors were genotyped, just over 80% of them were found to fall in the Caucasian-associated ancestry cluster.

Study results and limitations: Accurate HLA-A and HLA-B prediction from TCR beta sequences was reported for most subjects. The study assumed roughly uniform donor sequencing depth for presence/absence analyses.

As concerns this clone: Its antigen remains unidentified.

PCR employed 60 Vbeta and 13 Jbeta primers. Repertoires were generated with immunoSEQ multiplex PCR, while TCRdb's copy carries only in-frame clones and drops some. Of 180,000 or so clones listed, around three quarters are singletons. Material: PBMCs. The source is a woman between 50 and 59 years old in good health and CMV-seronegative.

This CDR3 is CASSPGATYEQYF. In DNA, the CDR3 is TGTGCCAGCAGTCCTGGGGCTACCTACGAGCAGTACTTC. This chain joins TRBV28 and TRBJ2-7, with D perhaps matching TRBD1 (5 bases). CDR3 length: 13 amino acids. The germline gives CDR1 MDHEN, CDR2 SYDVKM. V lost 5 bases, J lost 2 bases, and 10 bases lay in between.